The entry below describes one T cell receptor beta chain. The record originates from a study of response to subunit inactivated influenza vaccine. MiXCR was run by TCRdb on the RT-PCR reads, yielding one entry per CDR3 protein. The table has roughly 500,000 distinct CDR3 sequences, approximately 24% seen once; the top ten hold 2.5% to 3%. The CDR3 runs to 13 residues. V gave up 8 bases and J gave up 3 bases, with 14 bases separating them. Per germline, CDR1 MNHNY and CDR2 SVGAGI (reference sequence). The same sample was also used in a study of T cells expressing NK-cell markers. From that report: UMI-tagged 5'RACE template switching yielded the TCR beta cDNA. The TCR beta repertoires originated in sorted CD3+CD56+NKG2C+, CD3+CD56+NKG2C- and CD3+CD56-NKG2C+ T cells. The leading position in the CD3+CD56-NKG2C+ fraction of a few donors also went to these clonotypes.

V and J are TRBV6-6 and TRBJ2-7; D not certain. The receptor was derived from a man aged 45-60 years who received an inactivated influenza vaccine. The sample consisted of CD4+ T cells sorted from PBMCs, taken 11 to 12 days after vaccination. Written as DNA, the CDR3 is TGTGCCAGCGCTTTAGTAGGAGTCTACGAGCAGTACTTC. Its translation: CASALVGVYEQYF.